In its sample, the clone carrying this TCR beta chain was seen once. Antigen: not known. The sample belongs to a study of lymphopenia after photon versus proton radiotherapy. Broader study findings: After lymphocyte nadir, photon-treated repertoires showed oligoclonal expansion, especially CD8+ Temra. Proton therapy kept repertoires fairly stable, unlike photons, which gained effector/memory cells.

Clones were read by immunoSEQ multiplex PCR, and TCRdb kept only the in-frame ones, dropping some. Of 150,000 to 200,000 clones in the sample, 75% to 90% were seen once. The CDR3 totals 13 residues. The V and J ends lost 6 bases and 4 bases, in that order; junction bases with no gene match: 7. The germline V gene has CDR1 GTSNPN and CDR2 SVGIG (reference sequence). The sequence came from a man aged 50-59 years with gastric cancer. Sequencing used peripheral blood, obtained from a patient treated with photon-based radiotherapy. The V call is TRBV30, the J call TRBJ2-5, with 8 bases fitting TRBD1. The CDR3 sequence is CACAQGGGETQYF. The CDR3 region has the DNA TGTGCCTGCGCACAGGGGGGCGGAGAGACCCAGTACTTC.